The present TCR beta chain was sequenced within a study of blood T cell repertoires in COVID-19. Across the whole study: In each case, the material was cDNA or gDNA derived from T cells, B-cell-depleted T cells, or PBMCs.

The authors' processing: It was from reference gene primer amplification that nucleated cell counts were estimated. The table came from immunoSEQ multiplex PCR; TCRdb's copy has only in-frame clones and leaves some out. V and J calls and clone size come straight from that table; D and trimming were deduced from the DNA. The data contain approximately 200,000 clones, around 80% of them singletons. V gave up 6 bases and J gave up 2 bases, with 14 bases separating them. Germline loops: CDR1 MNHEY, CDR2 SVGAGI. The CDR3 spans 14 residues. The J gene is TRBJ2-7, the V gene TRBV6-5; D gene uncertain. The specimen sequenced was peripheral blood. The clonotype was recovered from a woman older than 75 with acute or convalescent COVID-19. This CDR3 reads CASRVYSQAYEQYF. The DNA of the CDR3 is TGTGCCAGCAGGGTGTATAGTCAGGCCTACGAGCAGTACTTC.